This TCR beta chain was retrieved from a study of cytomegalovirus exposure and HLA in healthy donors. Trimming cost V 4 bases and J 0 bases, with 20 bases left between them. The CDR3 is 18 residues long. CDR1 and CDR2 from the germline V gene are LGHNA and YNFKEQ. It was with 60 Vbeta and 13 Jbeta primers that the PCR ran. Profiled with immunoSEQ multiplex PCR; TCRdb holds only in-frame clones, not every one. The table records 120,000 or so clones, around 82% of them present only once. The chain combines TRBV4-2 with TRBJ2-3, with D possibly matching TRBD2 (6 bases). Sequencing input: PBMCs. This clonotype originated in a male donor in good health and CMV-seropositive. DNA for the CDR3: TGTGCCAGCAGCCTCTACCCGGGACTCTCATCTAGCACAGATACGCAGTATTTT. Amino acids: CASSLYPGLSSSTDTQYF.